This TCR beta chain is drawn from a study of tumor-infiltrating lymphocytes in primary liver carcinoma. Study-wide background: Tumors were stage T1-T3 N0M0, about 4 to 10 cm across. Whole-study findings and limits: Merely about 8-25% of top clones occurred in all five tumor regions.

Total RNA and DNA came together from roughly 20-30 mg of bulk tissue without cell sorting. Patients' primary liver carcinoma was surgically resected. Enrolled patients were chronically infected with HBV and treatment-naive. TCR beta cDNA was prepared out of around 460 ng total RNA by means of a constant-region primer. Researchers made the TCR beta libraries by running three nested multiplex PCR rounds with slightly modified ARM-PCR. TRBV1-TRBV30 forward and Cbeta reverse primers drove the first two roughly 10-cycle rounds. TCRdb ran MiXCR on the multiplex PCR reads and lists one entry per CDR3 protein. The sample shows approximately 22,000 distinct CDR3 sequences, approximately 79% of them seen only once. Points on this clonotype: Its antigen is not identified.

In germline, CDR1 is SGHAT, CDR2 FQNNGV. The CDR3 runs to 15 residues. Material: liver tumor tissue from sampling region 1. The subset was: tumor region T1, superior pole. V gene TRBV11-2 combines with J gene TRBJ2-3, with 9 nucleotides matching TRBD1. The clonotype originates from a man aged 35 to 55 with primary liver carcinoma and hepatitis B virus infection. The CDR3 sequence: CTSSLPGQGLDTQYF. CDR3 coding DNA: TGTACAAGCAGCTTACCCGGACAGGGGCTGGATACGCAGTATTTT. The whole variable domain, filled in from reference TRBV11-2 and TRBJ2-3, reads EAGVAQSPRYKIIEKRQSVAFWCNPISGHATLYWYQQILGQGPKLLIQFQNNGVVDDSQLPKDRFSAERLKGVDSTLKIQPAKLEDSAVYLCTSSLPGQGLDTQYFGPGTRLTVL.